The clone carrying this T cell receptor beta chain was seen a single time. The junction and the germline gene differ at one end; a read error may be behind it. The entry originates in a study of PD-1 blockade in classical Hodgkin lymphoma. Every single patient, without exception, relapsed after autologous stem cell transplantation, and brentuximab vedotin exposure varied. This CDR3 region has 15 residues. CDR1 is LGHNA, CDR2 YNFKEQ, per germline. Sequencing used immunoSEQ multiplex PCR; TCRdb keeps in-frame clones, though not all of them. The sample records roughly 61,000 clones, 85% to 90% being singletons.

The V call is TRBV4-2, the J call TRBJ2-3, with a possible D match to TRBD1 (5 bases). Here the sequenced sample was peripheral blood mononuclear cells (PBMCs), taken at baseline. This clonotype originated in a human donor with classical Hodgkin lymphoma. The CDR3 region is CASSQGTLQGTGWIF. The CDR3 DNA reads as TGTGCCAGCAGCCAGGGAACGCTTCAGGGAACGGGTTGGATTTTT.